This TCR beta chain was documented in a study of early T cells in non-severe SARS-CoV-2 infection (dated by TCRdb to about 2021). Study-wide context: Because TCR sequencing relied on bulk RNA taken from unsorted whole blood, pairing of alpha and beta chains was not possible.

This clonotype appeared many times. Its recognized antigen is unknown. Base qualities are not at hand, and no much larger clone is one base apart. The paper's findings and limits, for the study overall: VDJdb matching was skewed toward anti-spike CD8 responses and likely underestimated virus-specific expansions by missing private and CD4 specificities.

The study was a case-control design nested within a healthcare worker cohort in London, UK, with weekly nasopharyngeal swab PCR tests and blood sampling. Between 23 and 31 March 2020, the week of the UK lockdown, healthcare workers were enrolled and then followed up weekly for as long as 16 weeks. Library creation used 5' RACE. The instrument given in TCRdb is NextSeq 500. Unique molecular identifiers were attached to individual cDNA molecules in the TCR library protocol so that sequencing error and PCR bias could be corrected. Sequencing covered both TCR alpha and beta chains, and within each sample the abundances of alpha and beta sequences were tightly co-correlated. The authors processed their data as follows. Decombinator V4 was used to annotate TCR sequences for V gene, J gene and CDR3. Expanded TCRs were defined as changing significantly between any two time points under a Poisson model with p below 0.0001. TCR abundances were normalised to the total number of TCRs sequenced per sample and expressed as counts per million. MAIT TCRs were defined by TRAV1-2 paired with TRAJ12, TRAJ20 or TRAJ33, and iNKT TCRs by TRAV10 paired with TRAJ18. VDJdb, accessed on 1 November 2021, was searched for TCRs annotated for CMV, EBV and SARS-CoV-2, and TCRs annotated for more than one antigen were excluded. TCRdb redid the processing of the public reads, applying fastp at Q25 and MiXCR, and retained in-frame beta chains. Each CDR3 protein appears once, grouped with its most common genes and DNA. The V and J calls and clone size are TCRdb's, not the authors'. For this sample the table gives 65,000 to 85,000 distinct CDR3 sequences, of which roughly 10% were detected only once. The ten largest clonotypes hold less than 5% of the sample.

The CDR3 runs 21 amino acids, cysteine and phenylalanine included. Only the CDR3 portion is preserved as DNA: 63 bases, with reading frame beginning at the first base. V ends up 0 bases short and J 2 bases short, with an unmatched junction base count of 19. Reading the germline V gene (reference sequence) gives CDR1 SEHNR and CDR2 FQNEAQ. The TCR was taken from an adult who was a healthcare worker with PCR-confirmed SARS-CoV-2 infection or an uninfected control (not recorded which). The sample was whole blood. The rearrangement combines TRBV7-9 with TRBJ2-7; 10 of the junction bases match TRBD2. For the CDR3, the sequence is CASSLALAPRTSGRRTYEQYF. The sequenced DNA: TGTGCCAGCAGCTTAGCGCTGGCCCCCCGGACTAGCGGAAGGAGAACCTACGAGCAGTACTTC.